Below, 17 T cell receptor beta chains from the same sample are listed, as sequenced in a study of blood T cell repertoires in COVID-19. Some clones are missing from TCRdb's copy, which holds only in-frame ones; the method was immunoSEQ multiplex PCR. Of almost 250,000 clones in the sample, 86% were seen once. Sequencing was performed on peripheral blood. The receptors here all came from a woman aged 80 or over with COVID-19, enrolled during active disease.

The chain has TRBV7-2 and TRBJ1-4; tentative D call: TRBD1 (6 bases). Germline V gene data show CDR1 as SGHTA and CDR2 as FQGNSA. The CDR3 has 14 amino acids. Trimming took off 3 bases at V and 4 bases at J, with 9 bases between the two ends. CDR3 in amino acids: CASSFTGFNEKLFF. In nucleotides, the CDR3 is TGTGCCAGCAGCTTCACAGGGTTTAATGAAAAACTGTTTTTT.

This chain connects TRBV7-9 to TRBJ1-3; D is undetermined. The V end was cut by 4 bases, the J end by 0 bases, with 10 bases between. CDR1 and CDR2 (germline): SEHNR, FQNEAQ (reference sequence). The CDR3 spans 15 residues. The CDR3 DNA follows: TGTGCCAGCAGCTATCAGGATAGCTCTGGAAACACCATATATTTT. This codes for CASSYQDSSGNTIYF. Supplemented by reference TRBV7-9 and TRBJ1-3, the full variable domain reads DTGVSQNPRHKITKRGQNVTFRCDPISEHNRLYWYRQTLGQGPEFLTYFQNEAQLEKSRLLSDRFSAERPKGSFSTLEIQRTEQGDSAMYLCASSYQDSSGNTIYFGEGSWLTVV.

The chain couples TRBV20-1 to TRBJ1-5; TRBD1 might be the D (6 bases). Germline V CDR1 and CDR2: DFQATT, SNEGSKA (reference sequence). The CDR3 has 17 residues. V was clipped by 3 bases and J by 6 bases, with 24 bases between them. The CDR3 spells CSASKSYSILQGQPQHF. In nucleotides, the CDR3 is TGCAGTGCTAGTAAATCGTATTCAATCTTACAGGGTCAGCCCCAGCATTTT.

This chain uses TRBV5-1 with TRBJ2-6; 7 positions match TRBD1. The CDR3 is made up of 16 amino acids. Trimming removed 3 bases from V and 2 bases from J; junction bases left unmatched: 5. Germline lookup yields CDR1 SGHRS and CDR2 YFSETQ. The chain's CDR3 is CASSSTQGAGANVLTF. As DNA, the CDR3 is TGCGCCAGCAGCTCAACTCAGGGGGCTGGGGCCAACGTCCTGACTTTC.

The chain links TRBV10-3 to TRBJ1-6; D possibly corresponds to TRBD1 (6 bases). Germline V lookup: CDR1 ENHRY, CDR2 SYGVKD. Between the trimmed V and J ends, which lost 10 bases and 7 bases, there was a span of 14 bases. CDR3 length equals 13 residues. DNA of the CDR3: TGTGCCACCCGGACAGAGACAAATTCACCCCTCCACTTT. As protein: CATRTETNSPLHF.

This clone was picked up one time. V usage is TRBV6-2 or TRBV6-3 and J usage is TRBJ1-5; no definite D call. V was cut by 3 bases and J by 4 bases, with 7 bases left in between. The CDR3 has 13 residues. Germline CDR1 and CDR2: MNHEY and SVGEGT. In DNA, the CDR3 is TGTGCCAGCAGTTATAATCTTAATCAGCCCCAGCATTTT. It translates to CASSYNLNQPQHF.

The chain carries TRBV11-3 and TRBJ2-7; possibly TRBD2 for D (6 bases). The germline V and J ends were trimmed by 3 bases and 5 bases, with 17 bases remaining between them. The length of the CDR3 is 15 residues. The V gene's germline CDR1 is SGHNT and CDR2 YENEEA. CDR3 residues: CASSLGGAGYNEQYF. The CDR3 region has the DNA TGTGCCAGCAGCTTGGGCGGGGCTGGCTATAACGAGCAGTACTTC.

The chain combines TRBV6-5 with TRBJ1-2, with no clear D. Germline values: CDR1 MNHEY, CDR2 SVGAGI. V was trimmed by 6 bases and J by 4 bases, leaving 12 bases between them. CDR3 length equals 13 residues. The CDR3 DNA reads as TGTGCCAGCAGGGGTGAGGCTACCTATGGCTACACCTTC. Protein product: CASRGEATYGYTF.

This chain uses TRBV5-1 with TRBJ2-5; 8 bases fit TRBD2. CDR3 size: 15 residues. Unmatched junction bases numbered 11, after V lost 4 bases and J lost 6 bases. Germline-derived CDR1 and CDR2 are SGHRS and YFSETQ. The CDR3 nucleotides are TGCGCCAGCAGCCCAAACCGGGGGGGCGCAAAGACCCAGTACTTC. This sequence encodes CASSPNRGGAKTQYF.

The chain couples TRBV5-1 to TRBJ1-6, with 7 bases aligning to TRBD1. Trimming at V came to 4 bases and at J to 7 bases, leaving 8 bases not matched to a gene. The CDR3 totals 15 residues. Looked up from germline, CDR1 is SGHRS and CDR2 is YFSETQ. In nucleotides, the CDR3 is TGCGCCAGCAGCCTTATGACAGGGCTAAATTCACCCCTCCACTTT. It specifies CASSLMTGLNSPLHF.

This clone was detected only once. The rearrangement links TRBV9 to TRBJ2-1, with D possibly being TRBD2 (5 bases). The CDR3 has 15 amino acids. Germline values: CDR1 SGDLS, CDR2 YYNGEE. Trimming took off 0 bases at V and 5 bases at J, with 12 bases between the two ends. This CDR3 is CASSVGVLGDNEQFF. The CDR3 nucleotides are TGTGCCAGCAGCGTAGGGGTCCTCGGGGACAATGAGCAGTTCTTC.

The gene calls are TRBV5-1 and TRBJ2-3, with D possibly being TRBD2 (6 bases). The CDR3 contains 14 residues. The germline V gene encodes CDR1 SGHRS and CDR2 YFSETQ. The ends were cut back, 7 bases at V and 3 bases at J, with 15 bases in the middle. This CDR3 reads CASYRTSSTDTQYF. Here the CDR3 DNA reads TGCGCCAGCTACCGAACTAGCTCGACAGATACGCAGTATTTT. The full variable domain, rest sourced from reference TRBV5-1 and TRBJ2-3, is KAGVTQTPRYLIKTRGQQVTLSCSPISGHRSVSWYQQTPGQGLQFLFEYFSETQRNKGNFPGRFSGRQFSNSRSEMNVSTLELGDSALYLCASYRTSSTDTQYFGPGTRLTVL.

Regarding this clone: In the same sample, other DNA sequences code for this CDR3. The V gene is TRBV6-1, the J gene TRBJ2-5, with a weak D call TRBD1 (5 bases). Germline V gene sequence: CDR1 MNHNS, CDR2 SASEGT. V lost 0 bases and J 4 bases, leaving 6 bases between the germline ends. CDR3 size: 13 residues. The CDR3 protein is CASSEARGETQYF. DNA for the CDR3: TGTGCCAGCAGTGAAGCTAGGGGAGAGACCCAGTACTTC.

V usage is TRBV28 and J usage is TRBJ1-2; tentatively, D is TRBD1 (5 bases). Germline V CDR1 and CDR2: MDHEN, SYDVKM. Trimming took 2 bases from V and 5 from J, leaving 9 bases between them. The CDR3 has 13 residues. In DNA, the CDR3 is TGTGCCAGCAGTTTAGGGGCAGGTTATGGCTACACCTTC. Translation gives CASSLGAGYGYTF.

This rearrangement joins TRBV5-1 to TRBJ2-2, with a tentative D call TRBD1 (6 bases). In germline, CDR1 is SGHRS, CDR2 YFSETQ. Trimming left V 6 bases short and J 0 bases short, with 12 bases between. The CDR3 is 15 amino acids. The CDR3 coding sequence is TGCGCCAGCAAAGGCGGACAGCCGAACACCGGGGAGCTGTTTTTT. Translating gives CASKGGQPNTGELFF.

The V and J genes are TRBV7-2 and TRBJ2-1; no reliable D call. Germline V gene lookup returns CDR1 SGHTA and CDR2 FQGNSA. This CDR3 is 14 amino acids long. Between the trimmed V and J ends, which lost 1 base and 2 bases, there was a span of 6 bases. This CDR3 is CASSLDRAYNEQFF. The CDR3 DNA is TGTGCCAGCAGCTTAGATCGGGCCTACAATGAGCAGTTCTTC.

The chain has TRBV5-6 and TRBJ2-7; unclear D gene. CDR1 SGHDT and CDR2 YYEEEE come from the germline V gene. CDR3 length equals 13 residues. Trimming cost V 1 base and J 2 bases, with 7 bases left between them. This chain's CDR3 is CASSLWSTYEQYV. The DNA for the CDR3 is TGTGCCAGCAGCTTGTGGAGCACCTACGAGCAGTACGTC.